What follows describes a single TCR beta chain. Its antigen is as yet unknown. Because it lacks the conserved phenylalanine or tryptophan at the end, this CDR3 is likely a read error. The DNA is omitted, as the CDR3 cannot be located on it reliably, and the CDR3 follows TCRdb's listing. This specimen belongs to a study of CD8+CD57+ T cells in acquired aplastic anemia. About the research overall: The study obtained an average of approximately 3 ug of DNA from sorted CD4+ and CD8+ cells. Healthy CD8+ samples averaged about 11.0 million reads. The study, taken as a whole, reports: Patients and controls were not found to differ significantly in CD8+ Simpson's diversity. A set of 25 to 30 CD8+ CDR3 sequences was shared between patients and controls, and these sequences appeared highly expressed in patients.

From germline, CDR1 is KGHDR and CDR2 SFDVKD. The CDR3 region is 14 residues in length, termini included. Genomic DNA, the template, was used for profiling of the TCR beta VDJ and CDR3. One entry per CDR3 protein, called by TCRdb with MiXCR from the reads. In the table there are about 190,000 distinct CDR3 sequences, roughly 56% of which are singletons. This clonotype originated in a human donor in good health, serving as a control. Sample: sorted CD4+, CD8+, or CD8+CD57+ T cells (not recorded which) from PBMCs. The rearrangement links TRBV24-1 to TRBJ1-3; the table calls TRBD1, which could not be checked here. The CDR3 sequence is CATSNFSPGQGKNT.